This is a list of T cell receptor beta chains from one sample in a study of CXCR3-negative and CXCR3-positive naive CD8 T cells. TCRdb reanalyzed the 5' RACE reads and collapses them to one entry per CDR3 protein, without DNA. The data show roughly 30,000 distinct CDR3 sequences, and the top ten clones hold 10%. The sample taken for sequencing was memory CD8+ T cells from blood. The receptors here all came from a human donor in good health. Some clones in this sample may be carry-over from other donors' samples. Both conserved end residues are part of each CDR3. Fields, in order: J gene, V gene, clone size, CDR3 protein. Size is omitted from some rows. Given values are once, few, many or a class for expanded clones.

J: TRBJ1-4; V: TRBV30; size: -; CDR3: CAWRPGHGNEKLFF
J: TRBJ1-2; V: TRBV28; size: -; CDR3: CASVPVGQPPNYGYTF
J: TRBJ2-2; V: TRBV7-7; size: -; CDR3: CASSLAPLGSTGELFF
J: TRBJ1-1; V: TRBV19; size: -; CDR3: CASSAGQPNTEAFF
J: TRBJ2-1; V: TRBV4-3; size: -; CDR3: CASSQEYGGYNEQFF
J: TRBJ2-3; V: TRBV11-3; size: -; CDR3: CASSLVPGGPTDTQYF
J: TRBJ2-1; V: TRBV4-1; size: -; CDR3: CASSQDIAGGREAEQFF
J: TRBJ1-1; V: TRBV12-3/TRBV12-4; size: -; CDR3: CASSYSTMNTEAFF
J: TRBJ2-1; V: TRBV29-1; size: -; CDR3: CSVEWRVGSIGNEQFF
J: TRBJ2-7; V: TRBV29-1; size: -; CDR3: CSVTGTRYEQYF
J: TRBJ2-4; V: TRBV7-9; size: -; CDR3: CASSQASYDIQYF
J: TRBJ2-7; V: TRBV2; size: -; CDR3: CASSEDAGYEQYF
J: TRBJ1-4; V: TRBV7-9; size: -; CDR3: CASSPYDRDEKLFF
J: TRBJ1-1; V: TRBV12-3/TRBV12-4; size: -; CDR3: CASSPLGLNTEAFF
J: TRBJ2-1; V: TRBV6-2/TRBV6-3; size: -; CDR3: CASSYARGLFF
J: TRBJ1-1; V: TRBV12-3/TRBV12-4; size: -; CDR3: CASSFKPEKAFF
J: TRBJ2-3; V: TRBV28; size: -; CDR3: CASSLDGIRTDTQYF
J: TRBJ1-1; V: TRBV29-1; size: -; CDR3: CSVESENTEAFF
J: TRBJ1-1; V: TRBV12-3/TRBV12-4; size: -; CDR3: CASSPESNTEAFF
J: TRBJ2-6; V: TRBV4-3; size: -; CDR3: CASNQDRGSGANVLTF
J: TRBJ2-3; V: TRBV6-4; size: -; CDR3: CASSPSGGASDTQYF
J: TRBJ2-3; V: TRBV6-6; size: -; CDR3: CASYYGGSTDTQYF
J: TRBJ2-1; V: TRBV5-5; size: medium-sized; CDR3: CASSLAGDNYNEQFF
J: TRBJ1-2; V: TRBV29-1; size: -; CDR3: CSFRTGGFYGYTF
J: TRBJ2-3; V: TRBV15; size: -; CDR3: CATSRGLGGGPTDTQYF
J: TRBJ2-3; V: TRBV27; size: -; CDR3: CASSFSAGTDTQYF
J: TRBJ2-7; V: TRBV7-2; size: -; CDR3: CASSFLVDEQYF
J: TRBJ2-1; V: TRBV27; size: -; CDR3: CASSRLLSDREEDNEQFF
J: TRBJ1-2; V: TRBV6-5; size: medium-sized; CDR3: CASSYSILDKNGYTF
J: TRBJ1-4; V: TRBV6-2/TRBV6-3; size: -; CDR3: CASSYSKVLGSEKLFF
J: TRBJ2-2; V: TRBV7-6; size: -; CDR3: CASSLEASGGILNTGELFF
J: TRBJ2-2; V: TRBV10-1; size: -; CDR3: CASRQGAKTGELFF
J: TRBJ2-5; V: TRBV4-1; size: -; CDR3: CASRLHLTGEETQYF
J: TRBJ2-7; V: TRBV5-1; size: -; CDR3: CASAQDRGAYEQYF
J: TRBJ2-2; V: TRBV29-1; size: -; CDR3: CSVVAGGSTGELFF
J: TRBJ2-1; V: TRBV23-1; size: -; CDR3: CASSHPSRNEQFF
J: TRBJ1-1; V: TRBV6-2/TRBV6-3; size: -; CDR3: CASSYPRDRGEAFF
J: TRBJ2-2; V: TRBV6-5; size: -; CDR3: CASSYATGLNTGELFF
J: TRBJ2-2; V: TRBV7-9; size: -; CDR3: CASPPTDRSNTGELFF
J: TRBJ2-6; V: TRBV7-9; size: -; CDR3: CASSFSGGASLDGANVLTF
J: TRBJ2-7; V: TRBV20-1; size: -; CDR3: CSAGGGGFSYEQYF
J: TRBJ1-2; V: TRBV20-1; size: -; CDR3: CSARESRTAHGYTF
J: TRBJ2-1; V: TRBV29-1; size: -; CDR3: CSVERGGTYSSYNEQFF
J: TRBJ2-7; V: TRBV29-1; size: -; CDR3: CSVAGTGGYEQYF
J: TRBJ2-1; V: TRBV20-1; size: -; CDR3: CSARDRETQQFF
J: TRBJ1-2; V: TRBV11-2; size: large; CDR3: CASSLATNYGYTF
J: TRBJ2-4; V: TRBV12-3/TRBV12-4; size: -; CDR3: CASSVSGGQAKNIQYF
J: TRBJ2-7; V: TRBV7-9; size: -; CDR3: CASSLEQGFSYEQYF
J: TRBJ1-6; V: TRBV27; size: -; CDR3: CASSLPGGHSPLHF
J: TRBJ1-2; V: TRBV29-1; size: -; CDR3: CSVATGGAAYGYTF
J: TRBJ1-5; V: TRBV2; size: -; CDR3: CASSDSGPNQPQHF
J: TRBJ1-2; V: TRBV7-9; size: -; CDR3: CASSGPMQANYGYTF
J: TRBJ2-5; V: TRBV7-9; size: -; CDR3: CASSLSERQETQYF
J: TRBJ2-5; V: TRBV29-1; size: -; CDR3: CSVEDNPGVETQYF
J: TRBJ2-3; V: TRBV24-1; size: -; CDR3: CATSDIASGGTDTQYF
J: TRBJ2-1; V: TRBV5-6; size: -; CDR3: CASSSAVGQFF
J: TRBJ2-7; V: TRBV27; size: -; CDR3: CASSSARPPYEQYF
J: TRBJ2-5; V: TRBV27; size: -; CDR3: CASSLYWPPPQETQYF
J: TRBJ2-7; V: TRBV20-1; size: -; CDR3: CSAIIPGLAGEYEQYF